This TCR beta chain was observed in a study of T cells in Graves' hyperthyroidism and ophthalmopathy. RNA transcripts were the template for amplifying TCR beta CDR3 regions. HTBI primers drove first-round RT-PCR of the TCR CDR3. Each CDR3 protein is one row after TCRdb ran MiXCR on the multiplex PCR reads. The sample has more than 650,000 distinct CDR3 sequences; 12% to 15% are singletons. V was pared by 7 bases and J by 7 bases, with 10 bases of the junction left unmatched. The CDR3 has 15 residues. Germline V gives CDR1 MDHEN, CDR2 SYDVKM. The clonotype comes from a young woman with Graves' hyperthyroidism. The V and J genes are TRBV28 and TRBJ2-2; TRBD2 matches at 9 bases. Source material: blood. CDR3 in DNA: TGTGCCAGCAAAGCCGGGGAGCGGGAGGTCGGGGAGCTGTTTTTT. It is translated as CASKAGEREVGELFF.